This T cell receptor (beta chain) was obtained from a study of blood T cell repertoires in COVID-19. This CDR3 has 14 residues. V was clipped by 5 bases and J by 0 bases; unmatched bases: 6. In germline, CDR1 is SQVTM, CDR2 ANQGSEA. Sequenced by immunoSEQ multiplex PCR; TCRdb stores in-frame clones only, minus some. The sample holds 300,000 to 450,000 clones; more than 75% are singletons and the top ten take 10%. This receptor was taken from a woman in her twenties or thirties with COVID-19, enrolled during active disease. The material sequenced was peripheral blood. The rearrangement uses TRBV29-1 and TRBJ1-1; 7 nucleotides line up with TRBD1. The CDR3 protein is CSVWTGAMNTEAFF. The CDR3 coding sequence is TGCAGCGTTTGGACAGGAGCAATGAACACTGAAGCTTTCTTT.